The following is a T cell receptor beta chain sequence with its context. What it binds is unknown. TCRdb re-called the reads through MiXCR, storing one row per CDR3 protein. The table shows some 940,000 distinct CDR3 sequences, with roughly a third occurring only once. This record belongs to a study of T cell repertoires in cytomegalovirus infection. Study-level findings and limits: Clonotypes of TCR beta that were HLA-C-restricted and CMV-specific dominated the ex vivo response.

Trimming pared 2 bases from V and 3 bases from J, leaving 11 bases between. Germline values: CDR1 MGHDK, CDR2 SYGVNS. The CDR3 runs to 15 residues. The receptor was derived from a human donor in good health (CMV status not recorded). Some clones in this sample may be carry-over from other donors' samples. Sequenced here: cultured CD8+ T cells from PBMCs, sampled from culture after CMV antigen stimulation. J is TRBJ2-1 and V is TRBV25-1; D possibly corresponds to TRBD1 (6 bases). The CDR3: CASSEGSGDYNEQFF. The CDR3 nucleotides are TGTGCCAGCAGTGAAGGGTCAGGGGACTACAATGAGCAGTTCTTC.